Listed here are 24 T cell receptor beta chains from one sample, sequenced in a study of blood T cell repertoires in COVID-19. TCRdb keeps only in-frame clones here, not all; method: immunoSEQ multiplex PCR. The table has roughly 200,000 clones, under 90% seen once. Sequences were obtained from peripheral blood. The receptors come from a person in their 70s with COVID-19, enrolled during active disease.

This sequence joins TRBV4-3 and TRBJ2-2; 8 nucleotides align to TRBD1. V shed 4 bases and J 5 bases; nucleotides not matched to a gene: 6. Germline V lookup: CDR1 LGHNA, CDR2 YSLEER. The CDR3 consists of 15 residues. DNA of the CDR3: TGCGCCAGCAGCCCAAGAACAGGGGGAACCGGGGAGCTGTTTTTT. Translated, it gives CASSPRTGGTGELFF.

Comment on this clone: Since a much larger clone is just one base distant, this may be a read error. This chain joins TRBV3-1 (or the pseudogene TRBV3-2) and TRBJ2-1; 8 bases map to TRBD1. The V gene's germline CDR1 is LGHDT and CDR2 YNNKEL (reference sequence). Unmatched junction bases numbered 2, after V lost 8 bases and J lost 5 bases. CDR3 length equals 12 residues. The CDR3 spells CASLGQDNEQFF. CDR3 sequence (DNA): TGTGCCAGCCTGGGACAGGACAATGAGCAGTTCTTC.

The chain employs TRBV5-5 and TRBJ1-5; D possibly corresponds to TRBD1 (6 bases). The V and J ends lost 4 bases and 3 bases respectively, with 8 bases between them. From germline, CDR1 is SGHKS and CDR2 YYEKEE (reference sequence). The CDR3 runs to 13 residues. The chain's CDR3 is CASSRDINQPQHF. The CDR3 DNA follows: TGTGCCAGCAGCCGGGACATCAATCAGCCCCAGCATTTT.

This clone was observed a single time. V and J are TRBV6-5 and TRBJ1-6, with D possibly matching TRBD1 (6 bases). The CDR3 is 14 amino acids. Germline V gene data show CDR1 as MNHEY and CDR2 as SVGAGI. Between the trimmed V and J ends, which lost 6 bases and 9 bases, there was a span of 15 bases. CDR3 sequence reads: CASSRTQGGSPLHF. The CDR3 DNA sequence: TGTGCCAGCAGCCGGACACAGGGCGGTTCACCCCTCCACTTT.

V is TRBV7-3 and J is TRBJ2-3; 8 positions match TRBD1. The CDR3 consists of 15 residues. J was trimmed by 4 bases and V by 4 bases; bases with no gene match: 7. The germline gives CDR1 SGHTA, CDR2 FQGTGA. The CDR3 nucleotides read TGTGCCAGCAGCTCGCCGGGACAGGACGCAGATACGCAGTATTTT. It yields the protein CASSSPGQDADTQYF.

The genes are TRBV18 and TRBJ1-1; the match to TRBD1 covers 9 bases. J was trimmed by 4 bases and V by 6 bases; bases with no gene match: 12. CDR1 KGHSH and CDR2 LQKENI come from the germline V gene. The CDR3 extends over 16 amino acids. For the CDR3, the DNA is TGTGCCAGCTCTGGCTCCGGGACAGGGAGGACCACTGAAGCTTTCTTT. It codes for CASSGSGTGRTTEAFF.

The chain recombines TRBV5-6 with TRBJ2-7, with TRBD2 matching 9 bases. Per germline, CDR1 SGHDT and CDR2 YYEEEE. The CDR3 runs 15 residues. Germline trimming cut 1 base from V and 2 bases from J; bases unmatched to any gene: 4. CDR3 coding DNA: TGTGCCAGCAGCTTGTCTCCTAGCGGGACCTACGAGCAGTACTTC. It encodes CASSLSPSGTYEQYF.

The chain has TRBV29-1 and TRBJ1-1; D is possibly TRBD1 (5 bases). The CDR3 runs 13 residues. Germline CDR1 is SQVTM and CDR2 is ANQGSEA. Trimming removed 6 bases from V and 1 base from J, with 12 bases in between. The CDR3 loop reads CSVGRGGNTEAFF. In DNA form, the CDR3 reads TGCAGCGTCGGGAGGGGTGGGAACACTGAAGCTTTCTTT.

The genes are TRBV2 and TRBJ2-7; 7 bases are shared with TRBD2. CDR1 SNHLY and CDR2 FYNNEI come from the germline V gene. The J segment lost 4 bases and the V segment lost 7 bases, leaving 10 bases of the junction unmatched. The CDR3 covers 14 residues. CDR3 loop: CASIRASGAYEQYF. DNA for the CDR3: TGTGCCAGCATTAGAGCTAGCGGAGCTTACGAGCAGTACTTC. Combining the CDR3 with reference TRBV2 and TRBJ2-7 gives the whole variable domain EPEVTQTPSHQVTQMGQEVILRCVPISNHLYFYWYRQILGQKVEFLVSFYNNEISEKSEIFDDQFSVERPDGSNFTLKIRSTKLEDSAMYFCASIRASGAYEQYFGPGTRLTVT.

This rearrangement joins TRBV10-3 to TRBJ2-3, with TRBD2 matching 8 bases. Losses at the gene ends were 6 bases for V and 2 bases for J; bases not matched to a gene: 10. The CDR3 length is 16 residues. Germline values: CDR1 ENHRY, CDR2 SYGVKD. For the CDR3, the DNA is TGTGCCATCAGGCCCTCCTTAGCGGGGAACACAGATACGCAGTATTTT. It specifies CAIRPSLAGNTDTQYF.

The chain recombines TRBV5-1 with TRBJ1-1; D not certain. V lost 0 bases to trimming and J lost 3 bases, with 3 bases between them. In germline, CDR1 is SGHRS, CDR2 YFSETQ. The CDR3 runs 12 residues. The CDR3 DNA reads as TGCGCCAGCAGCTTGGCCGACACTGAAGCTTTCTTT. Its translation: CASSLADTEAFF. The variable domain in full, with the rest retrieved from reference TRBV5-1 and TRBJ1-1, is KAGVTQTPRYLIKTRGQQVTLSCSPISGHRSVSWYQQTPGQGLQFLFEYFSETQRNKGNFPGRFSGRQFSNSRSEMNVSTLELGDSALYLCASSLADTEAFFGQGTRLTVV.

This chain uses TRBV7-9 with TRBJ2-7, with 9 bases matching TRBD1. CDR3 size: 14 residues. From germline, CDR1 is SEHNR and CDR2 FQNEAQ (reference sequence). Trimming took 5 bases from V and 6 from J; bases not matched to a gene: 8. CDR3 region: CASSAGTGFFEQYF. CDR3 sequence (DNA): TGTGCCAGCAGCGCCGGGACAGGGTTTTTCGAGCAGTACTTC.

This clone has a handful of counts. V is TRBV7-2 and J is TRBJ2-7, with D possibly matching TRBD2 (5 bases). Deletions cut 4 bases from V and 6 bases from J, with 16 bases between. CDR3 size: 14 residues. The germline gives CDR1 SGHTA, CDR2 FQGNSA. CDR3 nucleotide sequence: TGTGCCAGCAGCTCCCCGGCGGGCAGCTCCGAGCAGTACTTC. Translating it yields CASSSPAGSSEQYF.

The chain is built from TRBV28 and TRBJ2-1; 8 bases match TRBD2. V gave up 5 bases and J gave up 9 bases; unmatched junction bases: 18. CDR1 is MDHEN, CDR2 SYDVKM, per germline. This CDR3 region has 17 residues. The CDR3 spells CASSPPIAGKVPVEQFF. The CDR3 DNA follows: TGTGCCAGCAGTCCCCCGATAGCGGGAAAAGTGCCCGTTGAGCAGTTCTTC.

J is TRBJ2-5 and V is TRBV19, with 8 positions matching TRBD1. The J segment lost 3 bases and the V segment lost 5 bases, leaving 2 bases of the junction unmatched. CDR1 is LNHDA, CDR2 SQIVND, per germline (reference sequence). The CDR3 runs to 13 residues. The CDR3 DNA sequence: TGTGCCAGTAGTGGGACAGGTAAAGAGACCCAGTACTTC. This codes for CASSGTGKETQYF. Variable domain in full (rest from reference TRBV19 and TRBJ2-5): DGGITQSPKYLFRKEGQNVTLSCEQNLNHDAMYWYRQDPGQGLRLIYYSQIVNDFQKGDIAEGYSVSREKKESFPLTVTSAQKNPTAFYLCASSGTGKETQYFGPGTRLLVL.

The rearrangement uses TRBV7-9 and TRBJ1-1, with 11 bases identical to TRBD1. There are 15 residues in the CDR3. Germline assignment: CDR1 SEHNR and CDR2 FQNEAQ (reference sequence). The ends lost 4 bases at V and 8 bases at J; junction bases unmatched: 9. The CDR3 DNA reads TGTGCCAGCAGCTCCGGGACAGGGGGGCGTAGGGAAGCTTTCTTT. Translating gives CASSSGTGGRREAFF.

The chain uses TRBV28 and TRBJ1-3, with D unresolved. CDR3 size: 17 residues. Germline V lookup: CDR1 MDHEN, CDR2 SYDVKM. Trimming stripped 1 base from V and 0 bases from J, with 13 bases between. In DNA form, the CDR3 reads TGTGCCAGCAGTTTATCCCAAACCGGGTCCTCTGGAAACACCATATATTTT. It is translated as CASSLSQTGSSGNTIYF.

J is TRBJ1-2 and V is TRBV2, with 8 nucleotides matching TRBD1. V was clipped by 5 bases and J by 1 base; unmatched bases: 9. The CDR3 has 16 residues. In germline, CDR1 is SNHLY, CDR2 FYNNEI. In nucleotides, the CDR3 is TGTGCCAGCAGTTCTAGCGGACAGGGTCGTAACTATGGCTACACCTTC. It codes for CASSSSGQGRNYGYTF.

The CDR3 loop reads CASSIAARDSKAFF. CDR3 nucleotides: TGTGCCAGTAGTATAGCGGCCCGGGACAGTAAAGCTTTCTTT. V is TRBV19 and J is TRBJ1-1; TRBD1 matches 7 bases. Per the germline V gene, CDR1 is LNHDA and CDR2 is SQIVND (reference sequence). The CDR3 spans 14 residues. V lost 1 base and J lost 9; bases outside the gene matches: 8.

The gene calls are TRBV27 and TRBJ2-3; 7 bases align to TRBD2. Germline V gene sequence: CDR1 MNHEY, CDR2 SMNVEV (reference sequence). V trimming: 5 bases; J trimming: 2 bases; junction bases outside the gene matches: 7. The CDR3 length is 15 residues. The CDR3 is CASSLGGVSTDTQYF. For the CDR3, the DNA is TGTGCCAGCAGTCTTGGGGGGGTTTCCACAGATACGCAGTATTTT.

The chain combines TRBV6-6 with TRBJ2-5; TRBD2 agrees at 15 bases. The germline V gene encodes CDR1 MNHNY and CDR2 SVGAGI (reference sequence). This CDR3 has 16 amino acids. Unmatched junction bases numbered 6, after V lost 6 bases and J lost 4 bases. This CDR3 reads CASSSGTSGGPETQYF. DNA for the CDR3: TGTGCCAGCAGCTCCGGGACTAGCGGGGGGCCAGAGACCCAGTACTTC.

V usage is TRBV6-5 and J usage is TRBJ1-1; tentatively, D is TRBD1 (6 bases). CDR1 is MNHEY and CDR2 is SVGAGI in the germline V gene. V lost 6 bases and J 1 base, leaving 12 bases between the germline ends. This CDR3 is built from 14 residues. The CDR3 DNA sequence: TGTGCCAGCAGGTCCAGGGGCCAGAACACTGAAGCTTTCTTT. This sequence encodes CASRSRGQNTEAFF.

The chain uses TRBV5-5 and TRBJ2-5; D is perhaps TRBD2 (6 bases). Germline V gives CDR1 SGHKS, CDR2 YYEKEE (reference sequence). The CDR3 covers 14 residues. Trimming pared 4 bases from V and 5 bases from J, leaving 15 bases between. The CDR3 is CASSPPLAAETQYF. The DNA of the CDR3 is TGTGCCAGCAGCCCACCACTAGCAGCGGAGACCCAGTACTTC.

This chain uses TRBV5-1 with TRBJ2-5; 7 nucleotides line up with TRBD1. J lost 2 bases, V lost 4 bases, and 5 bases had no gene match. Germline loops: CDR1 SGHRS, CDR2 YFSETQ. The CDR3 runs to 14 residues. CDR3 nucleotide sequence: TGCGCCAGCAGCCCAGGGACAGCACAAGAGACCCAGTACTTC. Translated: CASSPGTAQETQYF.